Only one count was recorded for the clone carrying this T cell receptor (beta chain). Its antigen is not known. This sample was included in a study of OX40 agonist ivuxolimab in advanced cancers. Study summary: An agonistic anti-OX40 (CD134) antibody, ivuxolimab, was used to treat the patients. Partial responses were achieved by three patients, one with hepatocellular carcinoma and two with cutaneous melanoma.

Libraries were prepared by immunoSEQ multiplex PCR; TCRdb keeps only in-frame clonotypes and omits some of them. The sample has 75,000 or so clones; just under 85% are singletons. Germline V lookup: CDR1 SGHTA, CDR2 FQGNSA. Losses at the gene ends were 5 bases for V and 10 bases for J; bases not matched to a gene: 4. The CDR3 loop spans 12 amino acids. People who had autoimmune disease history or systemic immunosuppression were excluded. The study's findings and limits: Relative to CD4+ cells, CD8+ T cells on average had more expanded clones.

The V gene is TRBV7-2, the J gene TRBJ2-1, with 8 bases aligning to TRBD2. The sequences come from CD4+ or CD8+ T cells sorted from blood, collected in a trial of the OX40 agonist ivuxolimab. The sequence came from an adult with an advanced solid tumor such as melanoma, head and neck, liver or kidney cancer. CDR3: CASSIQRGEQFF. The CDR3 bases are TGTGCCAGCAGCATACAGCGGGGGGAGCAGTTCTTC.